These 15 T cell receptor beta chains were all obtained from the same sample, sequenced in a study of blood T cell repertoires in COVID-19. Profiled with immunoSEQ multiplex PCR; TCRdb holds only in-frame clones, not every one. The sample consists of some 200,000 clones, roughly 86% of them appearing once. The sequencing sample was made of peripheral blood. The receptors shown here come from a man aged 40-49 years with active or convalescent COVID-19.

The chain has TRBV6-2 or TRBV6-3 and TRBJ1-2; D unresolved. The germline CDR1 and CDR2 sequences are MNHEY and SVGEGT. The CDR3 extends over 15 amino acids. Trimming shortened V by 2 bases and J by 5 bases, and 15 bases separated the two germline ends. CDR3 nucleotide sequence: TGTGCCAGCAGTTACAACGCCAAAGGAGGTTATGGCTACACCTTC. As protein: CASSYNAKGGYGYTF.

The rearrangement links TRBV29-1 to TRBJ2-7; D is ambiguous. V lost 6 bases to trimming and J lost 4 bases, with 10 bases between them. The CDR3 is 11 residues long. CDR1 and CDR2 (germline): SQVTM, ANQGSEA. The CDR3 here is CSVYRSYEQYF. As DNA, the CDR3 is TGCAGCGTGTACAGATCTTACGAGCAGTACTTC.

This rearrangement joins TRBV5-6 to TRBJ2-7; D is perhaps TRBD2 (5 bases). Between the trimmed V and J ends, which lost 3 bases and 9 bases, there was a span of 19 bases. The CDR3 runs to 14 residues. CDR1 SGHDT and CDR2 YYEEEE come from the germline V gene. CDR3 DNA: TGTGCCAGCAGCTCGGACTCGACGCGAGCGAGGCAGTACTTC. Translated: CASSSDSTRARQYF.

Notes on this clone: This CDR3 is also generated by other DNA sequences in the sample. The rearrangement joins TRBV3-1 (or the pseudogene TRBV3-2) to TRBJ1-5; TRBD1 aligns across 7 bases. Germline loops: CDR1 LGHDT, CDR2 YNNKEL (reference sequence). The CDR3 spans 14 residues. After removal of 4 bases from V and 2 bases from J, the junction contained 2 bases not matched to a gene. This CDR3 is CASSPGTGNQPQHF. The CDR3 nucleotides are TGTGCCAGCAGCCCCGGGACAGGCAATCAGCCCCAGCATTTT.

The chain links TRBV10-3 to TRBJ1-2; TRBD1 aligns across 8 bases. The junction had 0 bases not matched to a gene; V was cut back by 4 bases and J by 2 bases. The CDR3 loop spans 13 amino acids. Germline V lookup: CDR1 ENHRY, CDR2 SYGVKD. CDR3 in amino acids: CAISGDRNYGYTF. The CDR3 region has the DNA TGTGCCATCAGTGGGGACAGGAACTATGGCTACACCTTC.

The V and J genes are TRBV6-4 and TRBJ2-1; TRBD1 aligns across 7 bases. The CDR3 has 15 amino acids. Germline CDR1 reads MRHNA; CDR2 reads SNTAGT. Germline trimming cut 3 bases from V and 2 bases from J; bases unmatched to any gene: 4. The CDR3 nucleotides are TGTGCCAGCAGTGAACGACAGGGCGCCTACAATGAGCAGTTCTTC. This gives the protein CASSERQGAYNEQFF.

V gene TRBV11-1 combines with J gene TRBJ1-2; the match to TRBD1 covers 9 bases. The V segment lost 5 bases and the J segment 8 bases; nucleotides outside the gene matches: 9. CDR1 is SGHAT and CDR2 is FQDESV in the germline V gene (reference sequence). The CDR3 length is 14 residues. In DNA, the CDR3 is TGTGCCAGCAGCGGGGGACAGGGATTTGGAGGCTACACCTTC. Amino acids: CASSGGQGFGGYTF.

This clone was detected once. The V gene is TRBV5-1, the J gene TRBJ2-7, with 9 bases lining up with TRBD1. CDR1 is SGHRS and CDR2 is YFSETQ in the germline V gene. CDR3 size: 15 residues. Germline trimming cut 0 bases from V and 5 bases from J; bases unmatched to any gene: 6. This CDR3 reads CASSLGGQGIDEQYF. The CDR3 nucleotides are TGCGCCAGCAGCTTGGGGGGACAGGGAATCGACGAGCAGTACTTC.

The chain uses TRBV6-2 or TRBV6-3 and TRBJ1-6; 7 bases are shared with TRBD1. V lost 5 bases and J lost 10; bases outside the gene matches: 8. Germline CDR1 is MNHEY and CDR2 is SVGEGT. The CDR3 has 14 residues. The CDR3 region has the DNA TGTGCCAGCAGTCGCCCCCGGGACAGCTCACCCCTCCACTTT. Translation: CASSRPRDSSPLHF.

The V and J genes are TRBV5-6 and TRBJ1-2; 7 bases match TRBD1. J was trimmed by 7 bases and V by 5 bases; bases with no gene match: 17. The CDR3 sequence is 16 residues long. The germline gives CDR1 SGHDT, CDR2 YYEEEE. The CDR3 loop is CASSSTPRQGGFGYTF. CDR3 in DNA: TGTGCCAGCAGTTCGACGCCCCGACAGGGCGGATTTGGCTACACCTTC.

The rearrangement joins TRBV7-9 to TRBJ1-4; weak D call: TRBD1 (6 bases). The CDR3 runs to 12 residues. Germline CDR1 reads SEHNR; CDR2 reads FQNEAQ (reference sequence). Trimming left V 5 bases short and J 13 bases short, with 14 bases between. Here the CDR3 reads CASSRDRRSLFF. The DNA for the CDR3 is TGTGCCAGCAGCCGAGACAGGCGGTCACTGTTTTTT. The full variable domain, in which reference TRBV7-9 and TRBJ1-4 provide the parts outside the CDR3, is DTGVSQNPRHKITKRGQNVTFRCDPISEHNRLYWYRQTLGQGPEFLTYFQNEAQLEKSRLLSDRFSAERPKGSFSTLEIQRTEQGDSAMYLCASSRDRRSLFFGSGTQLSVL.

With regard to this clone: This CDR3 is also generated by other DNA sequences in the sample. The rearrangement uses TRBV5-6 and TRBJ2-3, with a weak D call TRBD1 (6 bases). The CDR3 runs 14 residues. Germline V gene sequence: CDR1 SGHDT, CDR2 YYEEEE. V gave up 2 bases and J gave up 2 bases, with 9 bases separating them. The CDR3 nucleotides read TGTGCCAGCAGCTTAGGGGGACACACAGATACGCAGTATTTT. Amino acids: CASSLGGHTDTQYF.

This clone has a handful of counts. This chain connects TRBV7-9 to TRBJ2-6; maybe TRBD1 (6 bases). Trimming stripped 4 bases from V and 0 bases from J, with 19 bases between. The germline CDR1 and CDR2 sequences are SEHNR and FQNEAQ (reference sequence). The CDR3 runs to 19 residues. Here the CDR3 DNA reads TGTGCCAGCAGCTACCAGGGGTCCCTATCATACTCTGGGGCCAACGTCCTGACTTTC. It codes for CASSYQGSLSYSGANVLTF. Supplemented by reference TRBV7-9 and TRBJ2-6, the full variable domain reads DTGVSQNPRHKITKRGQNVTFRCDPISEHNRLYWYRQTLGQGPEFLTYFQNEAQLEKSRLLSDRFSAERPKGSFSTLEIQRTEQGDSAMYLCASSYQGSLSYSGANVLTFGAGSRLTVL.

This rearrangement joins TRBV11-2 to TRBJ2-6; TRBD2 might be the D (5 bases). The germline CDR1 and CDR2 sequences are SGHAT and FQNNGV. Trimming shortened V by 1 base and J by 0 bases, and 16 bases separated the two germline ends. The CDR3 contains 19 residues. Here the CDR3 DNA reads TGTGCCAGCAGCTTAGTAGTCCTGTCGGGGTCCTCTGGGGCCAACGTCCTGACTTTC. This encodes CASSLVVLSGSSGANVLTF.

The chain combines TRBV7-9 with TRBJ1-2, with 10 bases matching TRBD1. With 5 bases clipped from V and 8 bases from J, the junction kept 8 bases outside the gene matches. CDR1 and CDR2 (germline): SEHNR, FQNEAQ (reference sequence). The CDR3 contains 14 residues. CDR3 nucleotide sequence: TGTGCCAGCAGCCTGGGACAGGGGCGTTTGGGCTACACCTTC. This translates into CASSLGQGRLGYTF.